These T cell receptor beta chains were read from a single sample in a study of spatial heterogeneity in lung cancer. In TCRdb, the 5' RACE reads were re-called with MiXCR into one record per CDR3 protein. Of under 20,000 distinct CDR3 sequences listed, more than 6.5% are singletons. This specimen was lung tumor tissue, taken at surgery. The receptors shown here come from a female donor with early-stage non-small cell lung cancer. Each CDR3 is given with its conserved first and last residue. D genes are given only for firm matches. Size tells how often a clone was seen (once, few, many) or the class of an expanded clone, and some rows leave it out.

J,size,V,D,DNA,CDR3
TRBJ2-7,few,TRBV20-1,TRBD1,TGCAGTGCTAGTGACAGGGTATCGGCCTACGAGCAGTACTTC,CSASDRVSAYEQYF
TRBJ1-3,many,TRBV3-1,.,TGTGCCAGCAGCCAAGGCCCCTCTGGAAACACCATATATTTT,CASSQGPSGNTIYF
TRBJ1-1,many,TRBV2,.,TGTGCCAGCAGTGAAAGTTCAGGCGACCTCACTGAAGCTTTCTTT,CASSESSGDLTEAFF
TRBJ2-3,many,TRBV5-4,.,TGTGCCAGTGATTTCGGTGCTGGGCCCCCCACTGGTTCTAGCACAGATACGCAGTATTTT,CASDFGAGPPTGSSTDTQYF
TRBJ1-6,few,TRBV7-2,.,TGTGCCAGCAGCCCGGAGGCTCAGGGGTACTCACCCCTCCACTTT,CASSPEAQGYSPLHF
TRBJ1-2,.,TRBV7-2,.,TGTGCCAGCAGCTTAGCTAGGGTTAGCTATGGCTACACCTTC,CASSLARVSYGYTF
TRBJ1-1,medium-sized,TRBV6-6,.,TGTGCCAGCACTTGGGAGGGGGGCACTGAAGCTTTCTTT,CASTWEGGTEAFF
TRBJ2-7,many,TRBV29-1,TRBD1,TGCAGCGTTTTGAGTCGGGACAGCCCCTACGAGCAGTACTTC,CSVLSRDSPYEQYF
TRBJ1-6,.,TRBV4-3,.,TGCGCCAGCAGCCAAGATGTGGGATCACCCCTCCACTTT,CASSQDVGSPLHF
TRBJ2-7,many,TRBV6-6,TRBD1,TGTGCCAGCAGTCCCGGGACAGGGGGCGAGCAGTACTTC,CASSPGTGGEQYF
TRBJ2-3,.,TRBV20-1,TRBD2,TGCAGTGCTAGCTTCCCTACTAGCGGCACAGATACGCAGTATTTT,CSASFPTSGTDTQYF
TRBJ1-2,many,TRBV7-2,.,TGTGCCAGCAGCTTAAACAGGCGAGACTATGGCTACACCTTC,CASSLNRRDYGYTF
TRBJ2-7,medium-sized,TRBV20-1,.,TGCAGTACCCTCCTGGTGGCAGGGTCGGTCGAGCAGTACTTC,CSTLLVAGSVEQYF
TRBJ2-7,.,TRBV12-3/TRBV12-4,.,TGTGCCAGCAGCCTCCGTAGGACGGGATCCTACGCGCAGTACTTC,CASSLRRTGSYAQYF
TRBJ2-5,few,TRBV20-1,TRBD1,TGCAGTGCTGCCCTGACAGGGGGAGAGACCCAGTACTTC,CSAALTGGETQYF
TRBJ1-2,few,TRBV4-3,.,TGCGCCAGCAGCCAAGATACTAGGGCGGACACCTACACCTTC,CASSQDTRADTYTF
TRBJ1-1,many,TRBV4-2,.,TGTGCCAGCAGCCAAGCCCCACGGCAGTCAAACACTGAAGCTTTCTTT,CASSQAPRQSNTEAFF
TRBJ1-1,many,TRBV3-1,TRBD1,TGTGCCAGCAGCCAAGACCTCGGAGGGGGCCTACCAGGTTTCTTT,CASSQDLGGGLPGFF
TRBJ2-5,many,TRBV21-1,.,TGTGCCAGCAGCAAATACCCGACAGTACCCCCAGGGGAGACCCAGTACTTC,CASSKYPTVPPGETQYF
TRBJ2-1,many,TRBV6-1,.,TGTGCCAGCAGTGAATCCAGGGCGTCTGAGCAGTTCTTC,CASSESRASEQFF
TRBJ1-1,many,TRBV28,.,TGTGCCAGCAGTGAGAGGGTCACTGAAGCTTTCTTT,CASSERVTEAFF
TRBJ1-1,few,TRBV5-6,.,TGTGCCAGCAACCAAGGATGGCCGAACACTGAAGCTTTCTTT,CASNQGWPNTEAFF
TRBJ1-2,many,TRBV2,.,TGTGCCAGCAGTGGGCAGGGGTGGTTCATGGGCGCCTTCATCTATGGCTACACCTTC,CASSGQGWFMGAFIYGYTF
TRBJ2-5,many,TRBV28,.,TGTGCCAGCTGTCCGGGGGTGGGAGAGACCCAGTACTTC,CASCPGVGETQYF
TRBJ2-5,medium-sized,TRBV5-1,TRBD2,TGCGCCAGCAGCTTTGCGGGGGGTACAGGAGAGACCCAGTACTTC,CASSFAGGTGETQYF
TRBJ2-5,many,TRBV2,TRBD1,TGTGCCAAAGGGGGCACAGGGATGGAGACCCAGTACTTC,CAKGGTGMETQYF